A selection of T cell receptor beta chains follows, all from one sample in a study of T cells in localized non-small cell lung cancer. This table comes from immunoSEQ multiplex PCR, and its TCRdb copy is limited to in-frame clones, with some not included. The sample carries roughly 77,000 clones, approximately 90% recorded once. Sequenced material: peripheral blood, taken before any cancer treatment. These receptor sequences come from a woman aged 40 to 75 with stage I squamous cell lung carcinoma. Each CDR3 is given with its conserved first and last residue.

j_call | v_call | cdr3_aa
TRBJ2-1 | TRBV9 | CASSVGGGGLNEQFF
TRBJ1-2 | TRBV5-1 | CASSFGAGRAEGYTF
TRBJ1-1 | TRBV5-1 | CASSLKGQGASEAFF
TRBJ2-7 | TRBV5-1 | CASSLARLGEQYF
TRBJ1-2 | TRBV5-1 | CASSPDEGETDGYTF
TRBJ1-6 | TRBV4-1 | CASSGPRENSPLHF
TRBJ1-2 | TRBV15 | CATSSRTGQGYTF
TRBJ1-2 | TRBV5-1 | CASSLVKGQGEGYTF
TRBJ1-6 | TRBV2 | CASSPDGVVNSPLHF
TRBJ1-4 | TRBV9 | CASSAHPGTSGNEKLFF
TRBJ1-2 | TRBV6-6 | CASILGTGEGGYTF
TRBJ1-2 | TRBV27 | CASSLSSRGLYGYTF
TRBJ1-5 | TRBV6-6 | CASISGLRDQPQHF
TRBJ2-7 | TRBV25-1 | CASSGGGDRWHEQYF
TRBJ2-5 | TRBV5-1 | CASNGADKETQYF
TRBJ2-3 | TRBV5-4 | CASSLRESSTDTQYF
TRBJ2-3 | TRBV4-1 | CASSQMGSGDPRDTQYF
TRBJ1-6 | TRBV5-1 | CASSLGGSENSPLHF
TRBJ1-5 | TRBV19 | CASSIGRNQPQHF
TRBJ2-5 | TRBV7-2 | CASSLGPGGQETQYF
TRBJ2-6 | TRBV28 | CASRKSGANVLTF
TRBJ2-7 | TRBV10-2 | CASSEGGPSYEQYF
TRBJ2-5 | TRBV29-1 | CSVSAMGQRETQYF
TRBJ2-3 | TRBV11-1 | CASSLATGTDTQYF
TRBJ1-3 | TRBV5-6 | CASSSRQGGENTIYF
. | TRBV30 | CAWSKQGWDEQYF
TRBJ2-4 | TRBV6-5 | CASTETGAQNIQYF
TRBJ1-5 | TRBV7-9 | CASSFGYSNQPQHF
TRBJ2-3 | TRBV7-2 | CASLTEPSTDTQYF
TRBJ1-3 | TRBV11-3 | CASSPGHTGNTIYF
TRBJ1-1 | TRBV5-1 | CASSLAPGRNTEAFF
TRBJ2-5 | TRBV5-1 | CASSLTGQGDETQYF
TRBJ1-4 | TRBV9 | CASSPRQGEEKLFF
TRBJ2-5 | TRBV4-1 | CASSQDPPRPQETQYF
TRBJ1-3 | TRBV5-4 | CASTEGAGNTIYF
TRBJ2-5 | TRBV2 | CASREDRSETQYF
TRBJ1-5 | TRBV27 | CASSLGRYNQPQHF
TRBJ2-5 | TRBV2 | CASRRRNGGREETQYF
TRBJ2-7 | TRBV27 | CASSAAAPMGGRYEQYF
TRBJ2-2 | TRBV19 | CASSLVPGQGFTGELFF
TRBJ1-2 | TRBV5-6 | CASSLNGINYGYTF
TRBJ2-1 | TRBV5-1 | CASRPGIQYNEQFF
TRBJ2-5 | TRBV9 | CASSVGGQFQETQYF
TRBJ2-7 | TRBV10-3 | CAIAGTSGGSEQYF
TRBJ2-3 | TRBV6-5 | CASSYSGSGTDTQYF
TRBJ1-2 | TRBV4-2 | CASSQDPGGGNGYTF
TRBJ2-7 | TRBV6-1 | CASSARGTSYEQYF
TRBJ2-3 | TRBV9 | CASSPGQGTDTQYF
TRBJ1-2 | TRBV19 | CASRLLQPNYGYTF
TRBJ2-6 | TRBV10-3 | CASSGSGANVLTF
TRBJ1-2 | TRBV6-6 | CASSSRDSPNYGYTF
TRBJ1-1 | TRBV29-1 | CSALKPTGGTEAFF
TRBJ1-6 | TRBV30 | CAWRGMGNSPLHF
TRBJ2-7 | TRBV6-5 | CASSTIGEQYF
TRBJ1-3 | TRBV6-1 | CASGTDGNTIYF
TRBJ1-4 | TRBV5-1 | CASRREARLTNEKLFF
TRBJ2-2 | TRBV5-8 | CASSLAWGRRTGELFF